The 32 T cell receptor beta chains presented below share a single source sample, sequenced in a study of control samples from healthy donors and cancer patients. This table comes from immunoSEQ multiplex PCR, and its TCRdb copy is limited to in-frame clones, with some not included. The sample has about 150,000 clones, roughly 92% seen once. Specimen: blood. All receptors derive from a man aged 50 to 59 in good health.

V is TRBV3-1 (or the pseudogene TRBV3-2) and J is TRBJ2-2; 16 bases agree with TRBD2. The CDR3 spans 19 residues. V was pared by 1 base and J by 0 bases, with 2 bases of the junction left unmatched. Germline values: CDR1 LGHDT, CDR2 YNNKEL (reference sequence). The CDR3 nucleotides are TGTGCCAGCAGCCAAGCGGGACTAGCGGGAGGGGCGAACACCGGGGAGCTGTTTTTT. This sequence encodes CASSQAGLAGGANTGELFF.

This chain's CDR3 is CASSPAGREDYEQYF. Written as DNA, the CDR3 is TGTGCCAGCAGCCCGGCGGGGAGGGAGGACTACGAGCAGTACTTC. The genes are TRBV27 and TRBJ2-7; 7 bases align to TRBD2. The CDR3 extends over 15 amino acids. The junction had 11 bases not matched to a gene; V was cut back by 6 bases and J by 3 bases. Germline V gene lookup returns CDR1 MNHEY and CDR2 SMNVEV (reference sequence).

This chain connects TRBV5-1 to TRBJ1-1, with 7 positions matching TRBD1. V shed 3 bases and J 7 bases; nucleotides not matched to a gene: 9. The germline gives CDR1 SGHRS, CDR2 YFSETQ. The CDR3 totals 14 residues. The CDR3: CASSSEGGAGEAFF. The CDR3, as DNA: TGCGCCAGCAGCTCGGAAGGGGGCGCGGGTGAAGCTTTCTTT. Together with reference TRBV5-1 and TRBJ1-1, the CDR3 gives the full variable domain: KAGVTQTPRYLIKTRGQQVTLSCSPISGHRSVSWYQQTPGQGLQFLFEYFSETQRNKGNFPGRFSGRQFSNSRSEMNVSTLELGDSALYLCASSSEGGAGEAFFGQGTRLTVV.

The rearrangement uses TRBV10-3 and TRBJ2-7; perhaps TRBD1 as D (6 bases). Looked up from germline, CDR1 is ENHRY and CDR2 is SYGVKD. Trimming shortened V by 4 bases and J by 0 bases, and 16 bases separated the two germline ends. This CDR3 comprises 16 residues. The CDR3, as DNA: TGTGCCATCAGTGTTTTTTTGGACAGTTCCTCCTACGAGCAGTACTTC. Its protein product is CAISVFLDSSSYEQYF.

This sequence joins TRBV5-8 and TRBJ2-4; possible D gene TRBD1, 5 bases. The germline V gene has CDR1 SGHTS and CDR2 YDEGEE. This CDR3 is built from 18 residues. Trimming stripped 5 bases from V and 0 bases from J, with 21 bases between. DNA for the CDR3: TGTGCCAGCAGATCCGGACACCGGCAGACATTAGCCAAAAACATTCAGTACTTC. Translating gives CASRSGHRQTLAKNIQYF.

This rearrangement joins TRBV30 to TRBJ1-5; maybe TRBD1 (6 bases). The CDR3 is made up of 14 amino acids. The germline V gene encodes CDR1 GTSNPN and CDR2 SVGIG (reference sequence). Deletions cut 3 bases from V and 4 bases from J, with 13 bases between. In DNA form, the CDR3 reads TGTGCCTGGAGCCTTGGACAGCTTAATCAGCCCCAGCATTTT. Translating it yields CAWSLGQLNQPQHF.

This clone was counted a single time. The chain joins TRBV23-1 to TRBJ2-5, with D hard to call. TRBV23-1 is known as an ORF, though its function is uncertain. V was pared by 4 bases and J by 2 bases, with 17 bases between. The CDR3 loop spans 16 amino acids. CDR3 sequence reads: CASSRTSDAPQETQYF. The CDR3 DNA reads as TGCGCCAGCAGTCGCACGTCCGATGCCCCACAAGAGACCCAGTACTTC.

The chain uses TRBV12-3 or TRBV12-4 and TRBJ2-7, with TRBD2 matching 8 bases. V shed 3 bases, J shed 9 bases, and the junction held 1 base outside the gene matches. The CDR3 runs to 11 residues. CDR3 sequence (DNA): TGTGCCAGCAGTTTTAGCGGGGTGCAGTACTTC. Encoded protein: CASSFSGVQYF.

This chain joins TRBV28 and TRBJ2-1, with a tentative D call TRBD2 (6 bases). Looked up from germline, CDR1 is MDHEN and CDR2 is SYDVKM. The V end lost 8 bases, the J end lost 0 bases, and 17 bases lay between the germline ends. The CDR3 covers 16 residues. For the CDR3, the DNA is TGTGCCAGCCCGCGGGCGGGGACGTCCTCCTACAATGAGCAGTTCTTC. It yields the protein CASPRAGTSSYNEQFF.

The CDR3 bases are TGTGCCAGCAGTTTATGGGACTACAGGGAGGGGGGTTCGGGGACCCAGTACTTC. It codes for CASSLWDYREGGSGTQYF. The V gene is TRBV28, the J gene TRBJ2-5; the D gene is possibly TRBD2 (7 bases). The germline gives CDR1 MDHEN, CDR2 SYDVKM. Trimming shortened V by 0 bases and J by 7 bases, and 24 bases separated the two germline ends. The CDR3 length is 18 residues.

The chain joins TRBV29-1 to TRBJ1-5; D not certain. Germline V gives CDR1 SQVTM, CDR2 ANQGSEA. The length of the CDR3 is 15 residues. The V end was cut by 6 bases, the J end by 0 bases, with 15 bases between. CDR3 bases: TGCAGCGTCTCGGGTCACCAAGATAGCAATCAGCCCCAGCATTTT. Translated: CSVSGHQDSNQPQHF.

The chain employs TRBV4-1 and TRBJ1-1; D is undetermined. Germline CDR1 and CDR2: MGHRA and YSYEKL. V lost 2 bases to trimming and J lost 11 bases, with 12 bases between them. This CDR3 has 12 residues. CDR3 sequence reads: CASSQSAGGAFF. CDR3 DNA: TGCGCCAGCAGCCAAAGCGCCGGAGGGGCTTTCTTT.

The chain recombines TRBV28 with TRBJ2-1; 8 bases line up with TRBD1. Germline loops: CDR1 MDHEN, CDR2 SYDVKM. The CDR3 contains 13 residues. V lost 7 bases, J lost 8 bases, and 7 bases stayed unmatched. The DNA for the CDR3 is TGTGCCAGCACCCAGGGGGCTGTCTATGAGCAGTTCTTC. Its translation is CASTQGAVYEQFF.

The chain carries TRBV5-1 and TRBJ2-3, with D unclear. Trimming took off 0 bases at V and 2 bases at J, with 7 bases between the two ends. Germline CDR1 SGHRS, CDR2 YFSETQ. This CDR3 is 14 amino acids long. CDR3 loop: CASSLALNTDTQYF. The CDR3 nucleotides read TGCGCCAGCAGCTTGGCTCTCAACACAGATACGCAGTATTTT.

The chain links TRBV5-1 to TRBJ2-2; D gene unclear. Trimming stripped 4 bases from V and 6 bases from J, with 19 bases between. This CDR3 comprises 16 residues. Per germline, CDR1 SGHRS and CDR2 YFSETQ. The CDR3 bases are TGCGCCAGCAGCATTCTCCCCCTGGATAATTCCGGGGAGCTGTTTTTT. Translation: CASSILPLDNSGELFF.

This chain connects TRBV10-3 to TRBJ1-1; no clear D. V was pared by 5 bases and J by 1 base, with 8 bases between. CDR3 length equals 13 residues. Looked up from germline, CDR1 is ENHRY and CDR2 is SYGVKD. The CDR3 loop is CAISTVQNTEAFF. CDR3 nucleotide sequence: TGTGCCATCAGTACAGTGCAGAACACTGAAGCTTTCTTT.

The gene calls are TRBV4-1 and TRBJ1-1; 7 nucleotides align to TRBD1. V gave up 0 bases and J gave up 12 bases; unmatched junction bases: 7. CDR1 and CDR2 (germline): MGHRA, YSYEKL. The CDR3 is 13 residues long. This CDR3 reads CASSQDQGRGSFF. For the CDR3, the DNA is TGCGCCAGCAGCCAAGATCAGGGCAGGGGGTCTTTCTTT.

This chain links TRBV3-1 (or the pseudogene TRBV3-2) with TRBJ1-4; a possible D gene is TRBD1 (5 bases). V was trimmed by 4 bases and J by 5 bases, leaving 11 bases between them. Germline values: CDR1 LGHDT, CDR2 YNNKEL (reference sequence). The CDR3 length is 14 residues. In DNA form, the CDR3 reads TGTGCCAGCAGCCGACAGACCTTGAATGAAAAACTGTTTTTT. This codes for CASSRQTLNEKLFF.

The chain has TRBV28 and TRBJ2-7; D unclear. Germline CDR1 reads MDHEN; CDR2 reads SYDVKM. The V end was cut by 3 bases, the J end by 2 bases, with 8 bases between. The CDR3 runs 13 residues. CDR3 sequence reads: CASSFPPTYEQYF. CDR3 sequence (DNA): TGTGCCAGCAGTTTCCCGCCGACCTACGAGCAGTACTTC.

The chain combines TRBV9 with TRBJ2-7, with 7 bases matching TRBD1. CDR3 length: 16 amino acids. Germline assignment: CDR1 SGDLS and CDR2 YYNGEE. V shed 3 bases, J shed 1 base, and the junction held 10 bases outside the gene matches. The chain's CDR3 is CASSAGTAEISYEQYF. CDR3 sequence (DNA): TGTGCCAGCAGCGCCGGGACAGCCGAAATTTCCTACGAGCAGTACTTC. Using reference TRBV9 and TRBJ2-7 for the parts outside the CDR3, the full variable domain is DSGVTQTPKHLITATGQRVTLRCSPRSGDLSVYWYQQSLDQGLQFLIQYYNGEERAKGNILERFSAQQFPDLHSELNLSSLELGDSALYFCASSAGTAEISYEQYFGPGTRLTVT.

The CDR3 nucleotides are TGCGCCAGCAGCTTGGCCCCGTTGAACGAGCAGTACTTC. Translated, it gives CASSLAPLNEQYF. The chain recombines TRBV5-1 with TRBJ2-7, with D unresolved. V was pared by 0 bases and J by 5 bases, with 9 bases between. CDR1 is SGHRS, CDR2 YFSETQ, per germline. The CDR3 sequence is 13 residues long. Combining the CDR3 with reference TRBV5-1 and TRBJ2-7 gives the whole variable domain KAGVTQTPRYLIKTRGQQVTLSCSPISGHRSVSWYQQTPGQGLQFLFEYFSETQRNKGNFPGRFSGRQFSNSRSEMNVSTLELGDSALYLCASSLAPLNEQYFGPGTRLTVT.

The chain couples TRBV28 to TRBJ2-7, with unresolved D. Trimming cost V 3 bases and J 1 base, with 7 bases left between them. This CDR3 has 13 amino acids. Germline-derived CDR1 and CDR2 are MDHEN and SYDVKM. The CDR3 nucleotides read TGTGCCAGCAGTTTCTTCAAGTCCTACGAGCAGTACTTC. Amino acid sequence: CASSFFKSYEQYF.

J is TRBJ1-2 and V is TRBV4-2, with no clear D. Germline CDR1 LGHNA, CDR2 YNFKEQ. V lost 2 bases to trimming and J lost 5 bases, with 18 bases between them. CDR3 length: 16 amino acids. The CDR3 sequence: CASSQSPLLSPYGYTF. CDR3 bases: TGTGCCAGCAGCCAATCCCCGCTTCTTAGTCCGTATGGCTACACCTTC.

This clone was seen a single time. V gene TRBV5-1 combines with J gene TRBJ2-7; perhaps TRBD2 as D (5 bases). Germline CDR1 SGHRS, CDR2 YFSETQ. The CDR3 is 15 amino acids. Trimming stripped 4 bases from V and 0 bases from J, with 14 bases between. For the CDR3, the DNA is TGCGCCAGCAGCCCACTTCGGGATCACTCCTACGAGCAGTACTTC. It specifies CASSPLRDHSYEQYF.

The chain has TRBV9 and TRBJ1-5; the match to TRBD1 covers 8 bases. The CDR3 spans 15 residues. Germline lookup yields CDR1 SGDLS and CDR2 YYNGEE. The V segment lost 1 base and the J segment 7 bases; nucleotides outside the gene matches: 7. The CDR3 region is CASSVKTGGKQPQHF. CDR3 coding DNA: TGTGCCAGCAGCGTAAAAACAGGGGGAAAACAGCCCCAGCATTTT.

The chain has TRBV11-2 and TRBJ2-7; 9 nucleotides align to TRBD2. Germline-derived CDR1 and CDR2 are SGHAT and FQNNGV. This CDR3 is 16 amino acids long. The V segment lost 0 bases and the J segment 3 bases; nucleotides outside the gene matches: 6. This chain's CDR3 is CASSLDLTSGYYEQYF. The CDR3 DNA reads as TGTGCCAGCAGCTTAGATCTGACTAGCGGCTACTACGAGCAGTACTTC.

The V and J genes are TRBV5-5 and TRBJ2-1; TRBD2 agrees at 8 bases. Germline loops: CDR1 SGHKS, CDR2 YYEKEE (reference sequence). The CDR3 sequence is 15 residues long. Unmatched junction bases numbered 4, after V lost 5 bases and J lost 0 bases. The CDR3 is CASRVAGPSYNEQFF. In DNA, the CDR3 is TGTGCCAGCAGAGTAGCGGGGCCCTCCTACAATGAGCAGTTCTTC. The full variable domain, rest sourced from reference TRBV5-5 and TRBJ2-1, is DAGVTQSPTHLIKTRGQQVTLRCSPISGHKSVSWYQQVLGQGPQFIFQYYEKEERGRGNFPDRFSARQFPNYSSELNVNALLLGDSALYLCASRVAGPSYNEQFFGPGTRLTVL.

The chain has TRBV10-3 and TRBJ2-1, with a weak D call TRBD1 (5 bases). V dropped 6 bases and J dropped 4 bases, with 13 bases sitting between them. The CDR3 is made up of 14 amino acids. In germline, CDR1 is ENHRY, CDR2 SYGVKD. The CDR3 sequence: CAIRSDTKYNEQFF. The CDR3 nucleotides read TGTGCCATCAGGTCGGACACCAAGTACAATGAGCAGTTCTTC.

The rearrangement joins TRBV24-1 to TRBJ1-2; no clear D gene. Germline lookup yields CDR1 KGHDR and CDR2 SFDVKD. Trimming shortened V by 4 bases and J by 3 bases, and 8 bases separated the two germline ends. The CDR3 loop spans 13 amino acids. CDR3 sequence: CATSEPNHYGYTF. CDR3 nucleotide sequence: TGTGCCACCAGTGAGCCGAATCACTATGGCTACACCTTC.

This chain links TRBV18 with TRBJ2-7, with a possible D match to TRBD2 (6 bases). Germline loops: CDR1 KGHSH, CDR2 LQKENI. The CDR3 is 13 amino acids. V was trimmed by 4 bases and J by 2 bases, leaving 9 bases between them. In nucleotides, the CDR3 is TGTGCCAGCTCACAAGGCGGGACCTACGAGCAGTACTTC. This encodes CASSQGGTYEQYF.

The chain links TRBV9 to TRBJ2-1; the D gene could be TRBD1 or TRBD2 (6 bases each). Trimming stripped 0 bases from V and 4 bases from J, with 11 bases between. The CDR3 sequence is 15 residues long. CDR1 is SGDLS, CDR2 YYNGEE, per germline. CDR3: CASSVGRGGYNEQFF. The DNA of the CDR3 is TGTGCCAGCAGCGTAGGCAGAGGGGGGTACAATGAGCAGTTCTTC.

As to this clone: At the DNA level, this CDR3 is encoded by other sequences in the same sample as well. This chain joins TRBV5-1 and TRBJ2-1; TRBD2 matches 8 bases. The CDR3 is made up of 14 amino acids. The germline CDR1 and CDR2 sequences are SGHRS and YFSETQ. The V and J ends lost 1 base and 5 bases, in that order; junction bases with no gene match: 2. CDR3 DNA sequence: TGCGCCAGCAGCTTGACTAGCGGTAACAATGAGCAGTTCTTC. This codes for CASSLTSGNNEQFF. Supplemented by reference TRBV5-1 and TRBJ2-1, the full variable domain reads KAGVTQTPRYLIKTRGQQVTLSCSPISGHRSVSWYQQTPGQGLQFLFEYFSETQRNKGNFPGRFSGRQFSNSRSEMNVSTLELGDSALYLCASSLTSGNNEQFFGPGTRLTVL.